This T cell receptor (beta chain) emerged from a study of shared clonotypes between healthy human individuals. In the study overall: The donor pool was made up of a couple of women and three men aged 18 to 49.

All participating donors were Caucasian adults from Nashville, Tennessee. The authors divided CD4+ cells into CD45RA+ naive and CD45RA-negative memory subsets. Germline loops: CDR1 SGHRS, CDR2 YFSETQ. V lost 3 bases, J lost 2 bases, and 1 base stayed unmatched. CDR3 length: 13 amino acids. The table lists this clone with a count of one. The same CDR3 can be traced to other DNA sequences in this sample. Samples underwent the assay at deep level. Some clones are missing from TCRdb's copy, which holds only in-frame ones; the method was immunoSEQ multiplex PCR. This table holds some 2,000,000 clones, around 95% found once.

The chain is built from TRBV5-1 and TRBJ2-7, with 8 bases identical to TRBD1. This receptor was obtained from a young man in good health. Sequencing was carried out using naive CD4+ T cells sorted from blood. This sample's subset: CD45RA+ positively selected. The CDR3 spells CASSSDRAYEQYF. CDR3 sequence (DNA): TGCGCCAGCAGCTCGGACAGGGCCTACGAGCAGTACTTC.